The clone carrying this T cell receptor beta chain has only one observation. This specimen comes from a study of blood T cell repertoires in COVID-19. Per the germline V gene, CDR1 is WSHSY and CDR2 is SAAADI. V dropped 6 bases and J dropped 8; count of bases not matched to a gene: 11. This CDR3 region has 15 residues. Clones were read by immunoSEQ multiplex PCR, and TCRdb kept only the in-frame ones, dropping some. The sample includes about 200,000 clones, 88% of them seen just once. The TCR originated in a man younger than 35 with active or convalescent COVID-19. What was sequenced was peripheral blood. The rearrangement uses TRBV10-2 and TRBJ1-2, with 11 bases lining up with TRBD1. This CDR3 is CASSRTGGASGGYTF. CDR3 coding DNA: TGCGCCAGCAGCCGGACAGGGGGCGCGTCGGGCGGCTACACCTTC.